The next 25 T cell receptor beta chains were all read from a single sample in a study of cytomegalovirus exposure and HLA in healthy donors. Researchers ran the PCR with 60 Vbeta and 13 Jbeta primers. Sequenced by immunoSEQ multiplex PCR; TCRdb stores in-frame clones only, minus some. The sample has roughly 220,000 clones, more than 75% seen once. The specimen was PBMCs. These receptors came from a woman in her thirties or forties in good health and CMV-seronegative.

This clone was seen a single time. The V and J genes are TRBV2 and TRBJ2-7, with D perhaps matching TRBD2 (6 bases). V dropped 4 bases and J dropped 6 bases, with 16 bases sitting between them. Germline V gives CDR1 SNHLY, CDR2 FYNNEI. The CDR3 length is 14 residues. Here the CDR3 reads CASSGLGEAGEQYF. For the CDR3, the DNA is TGTGCCAGCAGTGGGCTAGGGGAAGCGGGCGAGCAGTACTTC.

CDR3 DNA: TGTGCCTGGAGTAGCGGGCGCCCTGGCTACGAGCAGTACTTC. It encodes CAWSSGRPGYEQYF. The chain couples TRBV30 to TRBJ2-7; TRBD2 might be the D (6 bases). V gave up 2 bases and J gave up 3 bases, with 14 bases separating them. The CDR3 extends over 14 amino acids. CDR1 and CDR2 (germline): GTSNPN, SVGIG (reference sequence).

DNA of the CDR3: TGCAGTGCTTCAGACAGGGTCGAGCAGTACTTC. It yields the protein CSASDRVEQYF. This chain joins TRBV20-1 and TRBJ2-7; 7 positions agree with TRBD1. This CDR3 has 11 residues. V dropped 5 bases and J dropped 6; count of bases not matched to a gene: 4. CDR1 is DFQATT and CDR2 is SNEGSKA in the germline V gene (reference sequence).

The chain carries TRBV18 and TRBJ1-4; D is possibly TRBD1 (6 bases). The CDR3 is 16 amino acids. Germline lookup yields CDR1 KGHSH and CDR2 LQKENI. V lost 3 bases to trimming and J lost 6 bases, with 17 bases between them. CDR3: CASSPTSQGTYEKLFF. In DNA, the CDR3 is TGTGCCAGCTCACCGACATCGCAGGGGACGTATGAAAAACTGTTTTTT.

This clone was found once. The rearrangement joins TRBV6-1 to TRBJ2-7, with a possible D match to TRBD2 (7 bases). Germline CDR1 and CDR2: MNHNS and SASEGT. The V end lost 2 bases, the J end lost 6 bases, and 14 bases lay between the germline ends. The CDR3 runs 14 residues. CDR3 sequence reads: CASSEFGGAGEQYF. The CDR3 bases are TGTGCCAGCAGTGAATTTGGGGGGGCTGGCGAGCAGTACTTC.

The CDR3 bases are TGTGCCAGCATGGCAGGGGTGAACACTGAAGCTTTCTTT. This codes for CASMAGVNTEAFF. The chain links TRBV6-6 to TRBJ1-1; D may be TRBD1 (6 bases). This CDR3 region has 13 residues. Germline CDR1 and CDR2: MNHNY and SVGAGI (reference sequence). The germline V and J ends were trimmed by 7 bases and 0 bases, with 9 bases remaining between them.

This clone was picked up one time. This chain links TRBV19 with TRBJ1-2; weak D call: TRBD1 (6 bases). Germline lookup yields CDR1 LNHDA and CDR2 SQIVND (reference sequence). V was cut by 2 bases and J by 6 bases, with 13 bases left in between. The CDR3 covers 14 residues. The CDR3: CASSISTGRNGYTF. In nucleotides, the CDR3 is TGTGCCAGTAGTATATCGACAGGAAGGAATGGCTACACCTTC.

V gene TRBV5-1 combines with J gene TRBJ2-3, with 14 bases aligning to TRBD2. Germline-derived CDR1 and CDR2 are SGHRS and YFSETQ. The V gene end was trimmed by 5 bases and the J gene end by 5 bases; junction bases not matched to a gene: 10. This CDR3 region has 17 residues. CDR3 residues: CASSRLGLAGAGDTQYF. CDR3 coding DNA: TGCGCCAGCAGTAGACTGGGACTAGCGGGAGCGGGAGATACGCAGTATTTT.

The chain combines TRBV11-2 with TRBJ1-1; 9 bases are a match to TRBD1. Germline-derived CDR1 and CDR2 are SGHAT and FQNNGV. There are 15 residues in the CDR3. V was clipped by 4 bases and J by 3 bases; unmatched bases: 6. The CDR3 is CASSSYRGRYTEAFF. CDR3 bases: TGTGCCAGCAGCTCTTACAGGGGGCGGTACACTGAAGCTTTCTTT.

This rearrangement joins TRBV7-7 to TRBJ2-3; D possibly corresponds to TRBD2 (6 bases). V was pared by 5 bases and J by 6 bases, with 15 bases between. The germline CDR1 and CDR2 sequences are SSHAT and FNYEAQ (reference sequence). CDR3 size: 14 residues. The CDR3 sequence: CASSVELASDTQYF. The CDR3 DNA reads as TGTGCCAGCAGCGTGGAACTAGCAAGTGATACGCAGTATTTT.

The chain has TRBV28 and TRBJ2-5; possible D gene TRBD1, 8 bases. The CDR3 is 15 amino acids. Trimming took 6 bases from V and 5 from J, leaving 19 bases between them. Germline CDR1 is MDHEN and CDR2 is SYDVKM. CDR3 nucleotide sequence: TGTGCCAGCAGCCGCGGGGGACAGGCGGGGGAGACCCAGTACTTC. Translation: CASSRGGQAGETQYF.

CDR3 sequence reads: CASSYTFQGTQYF. DNA of the CDR3: TGTGCCAGCAGCTACACTTTCCAGGGGACCCAGTACTTC. The V gene is TRBV9, the J gene TRBJ2-5; possibly TRBD1 for D (5 bases). CDR1 SGDLS and CDR2 YYNGEE come from the germline V gene. Deletions cut 4 bases from V and 7 bases from J, with 14 bases between. This CDR3 spans 13 amino acids.

This rearrangement joins TRBV12-5 to TRBJ2-3; D perhaps matches TRBD1 (6 bases). Germline V CDR1 and CDR2: LGHNT, FRNRAP. This CDR3 spans 15 amino acids. Trimming stripped 5 bases from V and 5 bases from J, with 17 bases between. CDR3 residues: CASGLQRQVIDTQYF. CDR3 nucleotide sequence: TGTGCTAGTGGTCTCCAGAGACAGGTGATAGATACGCAGTATTTT.

V gene TRBV28 combines with J gene TRBJ1-4, with a possible D match to TRBD1 (6 bases). Germline CDR1 is MDHEN and CDR2 is SYDVKM. CDR3 length: 18 residues. The ends were cut back, 2 bases at V and 5 bases at J, with 21 bases in the middle. The CDR3 DNA reads TGTGCCAGCAGTTTAAAGAGAGGGGTAGGGGGTTTGAATGAAAAACTGTTTTTT. Protein product: CASSLKRGVGGLNEKLFF.

V usage is TRBV5-1 and J usage is TRBJ2-3; tentatively, D is TRBD2 (5 bases). Per germline, CDR1 SGHRS and CDR2 YFSETQ. This CDR3 is 15 amino acids long. V shed 6 bases and J shed 1 base, with 15 bases lying between them. CDR3 residues: CASKSLSSRTDTQYF. Written as DNA, the CDR3 is TGCGCCAGCAAAAGCCTATCTAGCCGCACAGATACGCAGTATTTT. Combining the CDR3 with reference TRBV5-1 and TRBJ2-3 gives the whole variable domain KAGVTQTPRYLIKTRGQQVTLSCSPISGHRSVSWYQQTPGQGLQFLFEYFSETQRNKGNFPGRFSGRQFSNSRSEMNVSTLELGDSALYLCASKSLSSRTDTQYFGPGTRLTVL.

V and J are TRBV7-2 and TRBJ1-1; 8 bases agree with TRBD1. Germline values: CDR1 SGHTA, CDR2 FQGNSA. The CDR3 is 16 amino acids. V dropped 2 bases and J dropped 1; count of bases not matched to a gene: 6. Here the CDR3 DNA reads TGTGCCAGCAGCTTAACAGGGGGAGTTGGGAACACTGAAGCTTTCTTT. Encoded protein: CASSLTGGVGNTEAFF.

Here the CDR3 reads CASSQPNAGQFF. DNA for the CDR3: TGCGCCAGCAGCCAGCCGAACGCGGGGCAGTTCTTC. The gene calls are TRBV5-1 and TRBJ2-1, with D tentatively TRBD2 (5 bases). Germline V gene lookup returns CDR1 SGHRS and CDR2 YFSETQ. The CDR3 is made up of 12 amino acids. V was trimmed by 4 bases and J by 12 bases, leaving 14 bases between them.

The chain recombines TRBV11-2 with TRBJ2-7; 7 bases fit TRBD1. Germline CDR1 is SGHAT and CDR2 is FQNNGV. The CDR3 sequence is 11 residues long. As DNA, the CDR3 is TGTGCTACCCAGGGGGACTACGAGCAGTACTTC. The encoded protein is CATQGDYEQYF. The full variable domain, completed using reference TRBV11-2 and TRBJ2-7, is EAGVAQSPRYKIIEKRQSVAFWCNPISGHATLYWYQQILGQGPKLLIQFQNNGVVDDSQLPKDRFSAERLKGVDSTLKIQPAKLEDSAVYLCATQGDYEQYFGPGTRLTVT.

The CDR3 bases are TGCGCCAGCAGCCAAGAGGGACAGGGTCTGTCCGGGGAGCTGTTTTTT. Amino acids: CASSQEGQGLSGELFF. J is TRBJ2-2 and V is TRBV4-1; 9 nucleotides line up with TRBD1. With V trimmed by 0 bases and J by 6 bases, 5 bases remained unmatched. The length of the CDR3 is 16 residues. Germline V gives CDR1 MGHRA, CDR2 YSYEKL.

A note on this clone: Sequence at one end of the junction differs from germline and may be a read error. This chain connects TRBV6-6 to TRBJ1-3; 9 bases are a match to TRBD1. The V gene's germline CDR1 is MNHNY and CDR2 SVGAGI (reference sequence). CDR3 length: 16 residues. The CDR3 bases are TGTACCAGCAGCTCCGGGACAGGGCGCTCTGGAAACACCATATATTTT. It encodes CTSSSGTGRSGNTIYF.

The V and J genes are TRBV28 and TRBJ1-2; the D gene is possibly TRBD1 (6 bases). The CDR3 totals 12 residues. Germline CDR1 reads MDHEN; CDR2 reads SYDVKM. The CDR3 DNA follows: TGTGCTATAGCAGGGGTCGTGGATGGCTACACCTTC. This sequence encodes CAIAGVVDGYTF.

The chain joins TRBV11-2 to TRBJ2-6; the match to TRBD1 covers 7 bases. CDR3 size: 16 residues. V lost 4 bases, J lost 0 bases, and 3 bases stayed unmatched. CDR1 is SGHAT and CDR2 is FQNNGV in the germline V gene. The chain's CDR3 is CASSSGDSSGANVLTF. The CDR3 DNA reads as TGTGCCAGCAGCTCAGGGGACAGCTCTGGGGCCAACGTCCTGACTTTC.

DNA of the CDR3: TGCGCCAGCAGCCAGGACCCCGGGACTAGCGGGGGACTCAATGAGCAGTTCTTC. This translates into CASSQDPGTSGGLNEQFF. This chain connects TRBV4-1 to TRBJ2-1, with 14 bases matching TRBD2. The germline V gene encodes CDR1 MGHRA and CDR2 YSYEKL. The CDR3 covers 18 residues. V dropped 3 bases and J dropped 6; count of bases not matched to a gene: 10.

The gene calls are TRBV11-2 and TRBJ2-5, with 7 bases identical to TRBD2. Unmatched junction bases numbered 19, after V lost 1 base and J lost 5 bases. Germline V gene sequence: CDR1 SGHAT, CDR2 FQNNGV. The CDR3 runs to 19 residues. The CDR3 spells CASSLVRTSSRGSPETQYF. In nucleotides, the CDR3 is TGTGCCAGCAGCTTAGTACGGACTAGTAGTAGAGGAAGTCCGGAGACCCAGTACTTC.

The J gene is TRBJ1-5, the V gene TRBV6-7; D is undetermined. TRBV6-7 is annotated as an ORF whose role is uncertain. This CDR3 is built from 18 residues. The V end was cut by 2 bases, the J end by 0 bases, with 17 bases between. The CDR3 sequence: CASSYPWRAEHSNQPQHF. The DNA for the CDR3 is TGTGCCAGCAGTTACCCTTGGAGGGCCGAACATAGCAATCAGCCCCAGCATTTT.